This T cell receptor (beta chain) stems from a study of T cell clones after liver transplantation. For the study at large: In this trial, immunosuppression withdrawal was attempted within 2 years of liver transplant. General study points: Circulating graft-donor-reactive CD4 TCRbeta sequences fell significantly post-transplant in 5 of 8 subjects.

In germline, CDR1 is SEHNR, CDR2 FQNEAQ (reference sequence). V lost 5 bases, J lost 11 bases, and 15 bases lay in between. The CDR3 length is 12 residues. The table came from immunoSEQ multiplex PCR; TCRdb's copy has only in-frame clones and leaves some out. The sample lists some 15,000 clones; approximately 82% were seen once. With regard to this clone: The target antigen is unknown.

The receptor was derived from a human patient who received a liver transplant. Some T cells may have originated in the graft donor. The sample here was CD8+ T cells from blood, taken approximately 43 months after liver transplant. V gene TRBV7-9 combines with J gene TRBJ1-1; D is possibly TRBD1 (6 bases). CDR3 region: CASSVGGGRAFF. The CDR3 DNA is TGTGCCAGCAGCGTAGGGGGTGGGCGTGCTTTCTTT.